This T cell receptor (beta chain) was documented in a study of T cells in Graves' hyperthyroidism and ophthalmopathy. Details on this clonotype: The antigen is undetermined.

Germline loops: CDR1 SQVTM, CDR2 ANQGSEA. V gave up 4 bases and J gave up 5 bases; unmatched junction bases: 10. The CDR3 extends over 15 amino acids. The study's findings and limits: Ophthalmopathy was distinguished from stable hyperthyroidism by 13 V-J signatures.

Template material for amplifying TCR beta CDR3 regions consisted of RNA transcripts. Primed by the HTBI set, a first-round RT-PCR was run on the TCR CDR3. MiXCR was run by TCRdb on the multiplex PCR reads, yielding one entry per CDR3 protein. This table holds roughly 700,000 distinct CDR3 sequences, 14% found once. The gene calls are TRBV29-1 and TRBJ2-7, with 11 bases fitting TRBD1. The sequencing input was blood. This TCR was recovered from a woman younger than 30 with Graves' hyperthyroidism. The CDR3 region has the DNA TGCAGCGTTGGTCTGCGGGACAGGGGGTACGACGAGCAGTACTTC. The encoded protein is CSVGLRDRGYDEQYF.